Sequencing of this TCR beta chain was carried out in a study of blood T cell repertoires in COVID-19. Study-wide background: Whether acute or convalescent, the COVID-19 samples came from the United States, Italy and Spain.

Libraries were prepared by immunoSEQ multiplex PCR; TCRdb keeps only in-frame clonotypes and omits some of them. The sample contains tens of thousands of clones, 75% to 90% of which appear only once. CDR1 MNHEY and CDR2 SMNVEV come from the germline V gene (reference sequence). V lost 3 bases and J lost 3, with 3 bases in between. The CDR3 contains 13 residues. Sequencing input: peripheral blood. The chain employs TRBV27 and TRBJ1-6; no reliable D call. This receptor was identified in a woman aged 80 or over with acute or convalescent COVID-19. The CDR3, as DNA: TGTGCCAGCAGTTTTAACTATAATTCACCCCTCCACTTT. It encodes CASSFNYNSPLHF.